Listed below are T cell receptor beta chains from one sample, sequenced in a study of cytomegalovirus exposure and HLA in healthy donors. Clones were read by immunoSEQ multiplex PCR, and TCRdb kept only the in-frame ones, dropping some. Counted here are tens of thousands of clones, roughly 92% occurring once; the ten biggest clones make up 0.95% to 1.3%. Sequencing was carried out using PBMCs. Receptor source: a woman aged 25 to 39 in good health and CMV-seropositive. Each CDR3 is given with its conserved first and last residue. D genes are given only for firm matches. The size entry is marked missing in some rows and otherwise reads once, few, many or a size class.

j_call | d_call | clone_size | v_call | cdr3_nt | cdr3_aa
TRBJ1-2 | - | - | TRBV19 | TGTGCCAGTAGTATTGGCAGGATGTACACCTTC | CASSIGRMYTF
TRBJ1-1 | - | - | TRBV11-3 | TGTGCCAGCAGCTTCCGGGGAACTGAAGCTTTCTTT | CASSFRGTEAFF
TRBJ2-2 | - | - | TRBV27 | TGTGCCAGCAGTTTAGTGAGGGTGGCGGACACCGGGGAGCTGTTTTTT | CASSLVRVADTGELFF
TRBJ1-1 | TRBD1 | - | TRBV28 | TGTGCCAGCAGTTTGGCCCACAGGGGGCTGAACACTGAAGCTTTCTTT | CASSLAHRGLNTEAFF
TRBJ1-2 | - | - | TRBV19 | TGTGCCAGTAGGCCAACAGGGACCTATGGCTACACCTTC | CASRPTGTYGYTF
TRBJ1-1 | TRBD1 | - | TRBV29-1 | TGCAGCGTTGTTTTCCAGGGGGCTCGAACTGAAGCTTTCTTT | CSVVFQGARTEAFF
TRBJ2-7 | TRBD2 | - | TRBV5-6 | TGTGCCAGCAGCTTTGGTAGCGGGTCCTCCTACGAGCAGTACTTC | CASSFGSGSSYEQYF
TRBJ2-7 | - | - | TRBV5-6 | TGTGCCAGCAGCTTGTATAGGAGCTCCTACGAGCAGTACTTC | CASSLYRSSYEQYF
TRBJ1-5 | TRBD1 | - | TRBV18 | TGTGCCAGCTCACCACCTCTCGGGACAGGGGTACAGCCCCAGCATTTT | CASSPPLGTGVQPQHF
TRBJ2-2 | - | - | TRBV18 | TGTGCCAGCTCACCAGCGACAGGGAACACCGGGGAGCTGTTTTTT | CASSPATGNTGELFF
TRBJ2-5 | - | - | TRBV5-4 | TGTGCCAGCAGCTTGGAACAGAGAAAAGAGACCCAGTACTTC | CASSLEQRKETQYF
TRBJ1-4 | - | - | TRBV7-9 | TGTGCCAGCAGCTTAGGGGACGGGGGGTTTGAAAAACTGTTTTTT | CASSLGDGGFEKLFF
TRBJ1-2 | TRBD1 | - | TRBV28 | TGTGCCACCGGACAGGGCCTTATTGGCTACACCTTC | CATGQGLIGYTF
TRBJ1-2 | TRBD1 | - | TRBV11-2 | TGTGCCAGCAGCTTAGCCGCCGGGACAGGGTATGGCTACACCTTC | CASSLAAGTGYGYTF
TRBJ1-5 | - | - | TRBV2 | TGTGCCAGCAGGTCAAATAGCAATCAGCCCCAGCATTTT | CASRSNSNQPQHF
TRBJ2-3 | TRBD1 | - | TRBV14 | TGTGCCAGCAGCCAACTGGGGGACAGGCCCAACCCGATTAGCACAGATACGCAGTATTTT | CASSQLGDRPNPISTDTQYF
TRBJ2-7 | TRBD1 | - | TRBV29-1 | TGCAGCGTTAGACAGGGACCATCCTACGAGCAGTACTTC | CSVRQGPSYEQYF
TRBJ2-1 | TRBD2 | - | TRBV7-3 | TGTGCCAGCAGCTCCACCCCCGGGACTAGTCTTCATGAGCAGTTCTTC | CASSSTPGTSLHEQFF
TRBJ2-7 | TRBD1 | - | TRBV11-2 | TGTGCCAGCAGCTTAGCCTCCTGGGGACAGGGCCAAAGCTACGAGCAGTACTTC | CASSLASWGQGQSYEQYF
TRBJ2-2 | TRBD2 | - | TRBV28 | TGTGCCAGCAGTTTAAGGCTAGCGGGAGGTGTCGGGGAGCTGTTTTTT | CASSLRLAGGVGELFF
TRBJ1-2 | - | - | TRBV9 | TGTGCCAGCAGCGTAGACTGGGCAGGGGGCTACACCTTC | CASSVDWAGGYTF
TRBJ2-7 | - | - | TRBV19 | TGTGCCAGTAGTATCGGGGTAGCCTACGAGCAGTACTTC | CASSIGVAYEQYF
TRBJ2-1 | TRBD2 | - | TRBV5-1 | TGCGCCAGCACTACGGGGGGGTCCCCGTACAATGAGCAGTTCTTC | CASTTGGSPYNEQFF
TRBJ2-1 | TRBD1 | once | TRBV5-6 | TGTGCCAGCAGCTGGGTCACCCGGGACAGCAATGAGCAGTTCTTC | CASSWVTRDSNEQFF
TRBJ2-1 | - | - | TRBV18 | TGTGCCAGCTCACTCCATAGTAATGAGCAGTTCTTC | CASSLHSNEQFF
TRBJ2-3 | TRBD2 | - | TRBV7-2 | TGTGCCAGCAGCTTAAGATTAGCGGGAGGAACCCGCACAGATACGCAGTATTTT | CASSLRLAGGTRTDTQYF
TRBJ2-3 | TRBD2 | - | TRBV7-9 | TGTGCCAGCAGCACCAGCGGGAGTCGAGGTATAGATACGCAGTATTTT | CASSTSGSRGIDTQYF
TRBJ2-7 | - | - | TRBV28 | TGTGCCAGCAGTCAACCCGGGGGATACGAGCAGTACTTC | CASSQPGGYEQYF
TRBJ2-7 | - | once | TRBV6-5 | TGTGCCAGCAGTCCCGCAGGGTGGGGCTACGAGCAGTACTTC | CASSPAGWGYEQYF